Here is one T cell receptor (beta chain) with its context. Its antigen is not yet known. The sample holds no much larger clone one base away, and base qualities are not on file. The sample's time point label, in plain terms: week 47, end of study. Each vaccine dose was 300 ug of a 20-mer mutant IDH1 peptide in Montanide, given subcutaneously with topical imiquimod. Across visits V03 through V10, patients got a total of eight vaccinations, given in weeks 1, 3, 5, 7, 11, 15, 19 and 23. Donors had newly diagnosed WHO grade 3 or 4 IDH1-mutant astrocytomas with loss of nuclear ATRX. The samples were drawn from NOA16, a multicentre, single-arm, open-label phase I trial in Germany that tested a mutant IDH1 peptide vaccine in humans for the first time. Genomic DNA for TCRB sequencing was isolated from EDTA blood with the DNeasy Blood and Tissue Kit. The protocol used for the library was the immunoSEQ multiplex PCR assay. Rearranged TCR beta chain sequences were amplified with the hsTCRB Kit following the manufacturer's protocol. Sequencing of TCRB libraries was carried out on an Illumina MiSeq. As for the original processing: The proprietary platform of the kit vendor was used for demultiplexing, trimming and gene mapping. TCRdb mirrors the immuneACCESS table, restricted to in-frame sequences. Some clones are absent from its copies; in checked studies, under half trace to an unresolved V gene, and the reason for the others is unknown. V and J calls plus clone size are reproduced from that table; the DNA served to infer D and trimming. For this sample there are 10,000 to 15,000 clones; roughly four fifths appear just once. The ten largest clones add up to about 4.3% of the sample.

Deletion took 0 bases off V and 8 bases off J, with a span of 12 bases between the germline ends. Sequences SGHNT (CDR1) and YYREEE (CDR2) are obtained from the germline V gene (reference sequence). Including cysteine and phenylalanine, the CDR3 has 14 amino acids. Just CDR3 DNA is preserved here, 42 bases in frame from base 1. This specimen comes from a study of a mutant IDH1 vaccine in newly diagnosed glioma (dated by TCRdb to the early 2020s). Context from the whole study: Vaccination was initiated 4-6 weeks after radiotherapy alone, or concurrently with temozolomide cycles in the chemotherapy-containing groups. The approximately 32 treated patients were roughly 62% male and around 38% female, with a mean age of approximately 40 years. Before enrollment, most patients had been given radiochemotherapy with temozolomide as standard therapy, while the rest had received either radiotherapy alone or temozolomide alone. The week-35 safety follow-up was designated visit V12, and the week-47 end of study was designated visit V13. Peripheral blood was drawn at six visits: V03 (baseline), V05, V07, V10, V12 and V13. Longitudinal TCRB deep sequencing was done for 25 treated patients, wherever samples were available for exploratory analyses. The investigation overall reported the following: Availability determined which PBMC samples were chosen for TCRB deep sequencing. Immune responses induced by the vaccine were seen in 90% to 95% of patients across multiple MHC alleles. According to the authors, sample limitations meant that analyses of patient blood samples could not be reproduced. No apparent relationship was observed between pseudoprogression and alterations in the top peripheral T cell clonotypes detected by TCRB sequencing.

Sequencing was performed on PBMCs, taken from a glioma patient whose treatment included an IDH1 peptide vaccine. The sequence came from a woman aged 40 to 50 with glioma. The chain is made from TRBV5-4 and TRBJ1-3; the D gene is unclear. The CDR3 is CASSLALEPDTIYF. The bases read TGTGCCAGCAGCTTGGCCTTAGAGCCGGACACCATATATTTT.